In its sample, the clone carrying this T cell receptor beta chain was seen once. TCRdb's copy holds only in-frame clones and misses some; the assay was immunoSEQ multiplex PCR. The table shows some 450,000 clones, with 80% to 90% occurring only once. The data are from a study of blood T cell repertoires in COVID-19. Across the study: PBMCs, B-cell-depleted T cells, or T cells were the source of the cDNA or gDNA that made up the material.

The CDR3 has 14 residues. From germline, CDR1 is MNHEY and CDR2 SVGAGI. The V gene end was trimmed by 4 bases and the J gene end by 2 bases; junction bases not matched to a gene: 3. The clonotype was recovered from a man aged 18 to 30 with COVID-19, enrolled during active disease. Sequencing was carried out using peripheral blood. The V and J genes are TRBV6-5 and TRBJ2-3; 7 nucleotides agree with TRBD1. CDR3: CASSFDRATDTQYF. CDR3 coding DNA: TGTGCCAGCAGTTTCGACAGGGCCACAGATACGCAGTATTTT.